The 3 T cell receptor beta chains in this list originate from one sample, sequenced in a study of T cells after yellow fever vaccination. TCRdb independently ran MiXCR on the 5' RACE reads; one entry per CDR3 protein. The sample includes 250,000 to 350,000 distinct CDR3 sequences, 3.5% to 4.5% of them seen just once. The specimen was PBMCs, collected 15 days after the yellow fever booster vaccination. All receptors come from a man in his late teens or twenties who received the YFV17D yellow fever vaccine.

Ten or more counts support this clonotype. The CDR3 protein is CASRGIQETQYF. The CDR3 coding sequence is TGTGCCAGCAGAGGGATTCAAGAGACCCAGTACTTC. The gene calls are TRBV6-5 and TRBJ2-5, with D unclear. Trimming removed 6 bases from V and 2 bases from J, with 7 bases in between. This CDR3 has 12 amino acids. From germline, CDR1 is MNHEY and CDR2 SVGAGI.

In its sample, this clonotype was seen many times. The CDR3 reads CASSLSGSEYEQYF. In DNA form, the CDR3 reads TGTGCCAGCAGTTTATCCGGGTCTGAGTACGAGCAGTACTTC. The chain couples TRBV27 to TRBJ2-7; no clear D. This CDR3 has 14 residues. The V gene's germline CDR1 is MNHEY and CDR2 SMNVEV (reference sequence). The V end was cut by 0 bases, the J end by 4 bases, with 10 bases between.

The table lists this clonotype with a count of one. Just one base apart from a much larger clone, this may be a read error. The CDR3 loop is CASSREGPNTEAFF. The DNA of the CDR3 is TGTGCCAGCAGCCGCGAGGGACCGAACACTGAAGCTTTCTTT. This chain joins TRBV14 and TRBJ1-1, with D perhaps TRBD1 (5 bases). The CDR3 spans 14 residues. CDR1 SGHDN and CDR2 FVKESK come from the germline V gene. Trimming stripped 4 bases from V and 1 base from J, with 10 bases between. Full variable domain (rest looked up from reference TRBV14 and TRBJ1-1): EAGVTQFPSHSVIEKGQTVTLRCDPISGHDNLYWYRRVMGKEIKFLLHFVKESKQDESGMPNNRFLAERTGGTYSTLKVQPAELEDSGVYFCASSREGPNTEAFFGQGTRLTVV.